The 31 T cell receptor beta chains below come from one sample, sequenced in a study of T cells in localized non-small cell lung cancer. TCRdb keeps only in-frame clones here, not all; method: immunoSEQ multiplex PCR. The sample holds around 100,000 clones; roughly 87% are singletons and the top ten take 15%. The source was peripheral blood, collected before any cancer treatment. Source of these receptors: a man aged 35 to 69 with stage I squamous cell lung carcinoma.

This chain connects TRBV5-4 to TRBJ1-1, with 7 bases fitting TRBD1. The CDR3 contains 15 residues. Germline CDR1 SGHNT, CDR2 YYREEE (reference sequence). Trimming removed 9 bases from V and 1 base from J; junction bases left unmatched: 12. The CDR3 loop reads CAITRGGAGNTEAFF. In DNA, the CDR3 is TGTGCCATTACGCGAGGGGGCGCCGGGAACACTGAAGCTTTCTTT.

The chain employs TRBV5-1 and TRBJ1-1; 9 bases line up with TRBD1. The CDR3 length is 13 residues. V was pared by 4 bases and J by 6 bases, with 4 bases of the junction left unmatched. Germline V gene lookup returns CDR1 SGHRS and CDR2 YFSETQ. CDR3 in DNA: TGCGCCAGCAGCCAACAGGGGGCGGCTGAAGCTTTCTTT. It translates to CASSQQGAAEAFF. The variable domain in full, completed from reference TRBV5-1 and TRBJ1-1, reads KAGVTQTPRYLIKTRGQQVTLSCSPISGHRSVSWYQQTPGQGLQFLFEYFSETQRNKGNFPGRFSGRQFSNSRSEMNVSTLELGDSALYLCASSQQGAAEAFFGQGTRLTVV.

The genes are TRBV7-9 and TRBJ2-5; TRBD2 matches at 10 bases. Germline CDR1 SEHNR, CDR2 FQNEAQ (reference sequence). This CDR3 is 16 amino acids long. V lost 3 bases and J lost 4; bases outside the gene matches: 8. DNA of the CDR3: TGTGCCAGCAGCTTTAGTAGCGGGGGGACCTCAGAGACCCAGTACTTC. Protein sequence: CASSFSSGGTSETQYF.

V and J are TRBV5-1 and TRBJ2-1; 10 bases fit TRBD2. The germline V gene encodes CDR1 SGHRS and CDR2 YFSETQ. V gave up 5 bases and J gave up 10 bases; unmatched junction bases: 12. The CDR3 runs to 15 residues. In DNA, the CDR3 is TGCGCCAGCAGGACCCTAGCGGGGGCTGTCAAAGAGCAGTTCTTC. Translated: CASRTLAGAVKEQFF.

The rearrangement joins TRBV5-4 to TRBJ1-2, with D perhaps matching TRBD1 (6 bases). The CDR3 spans 14 residues. CDR1 and CDR2 (germline): SGHNT, YYREEE (reference sequence). Trimming removed 2 bases from V and 0 bases from J, with 8 bases in between. DNA for the CDR3: TGTGCCAGCAGCTTAGGGGGAACTAACTATGGCTACACCTTC. It specifies CASSLGGTNYGYTF.

This rearrangement joins TRBV6-1 to TRBJ1-6, with 7 bases lining up with TRBD1. V lost 7 bases and J lost 8; bases outside the gene matches: 5. Germline lookup yields CDR1 MNHNS and CDR2 SASEGT. The CDR3 has 13 amino acids. The CDR3 DNA reads as TGTGCCAGCACTGGACAGGATTATTCACCCCTCCACTTT. Its translation is CASTGQDYSPLHF.

The table lists this clone with a few counts. The chain joins TRBV5-1 to TRBJ2-7; 14 bases map to TRBD2. CDR3 length: 17 amino acids. The V segment lost 4 bases and the J segment 0 bases; nucleotides outside the gene matches: 6. CDR1 and CDR2 from the germline V gene are SGHRS and YFSETQ. The chain's CDR3 is CASSRLAGGQSSYEQYF. CDR3 nucleotides: TGCGCCAGCAGCCGACTAGCGGGGGGGCAGAGCTCCTACGAGCAGTACTTC.

The chain has TRBV7-9 and TRBJ2-3, with TRBD2 identical over 11 bases. CDR1 is SEHNR and CDR2 is FQNEAQ in the germline V gene (reference sequence). This CDR3 contains 16 residues. With V trimmed by 3 bases and J by 2 bases, 4 bases remained unmatched. The DNA for the CDR3 is TGTGCCAGCAGCTTTCCTAGCGGGGGGACCACAGATACGCAGTATTTT. It codes for CASSFPSGGTTDTQYF. Supplemented by reference TRBV7-9 and TRBJ2-3, the full variable domain reads DTGVSQNPRHKITKRGQNVTFRCDPISEHNRLYWYRQTLGQGPEFLTYFQNEAQLEKSRLLSDRFSAERPKGSFSTLEIQRTEQGDSAMYLCASSFPSGGTTDTQYFGPGTRLTVL.

The chain employs TRBV6-6 and TRBJ1-5; D remains ambiguous. Trimming stripped 6 bases from V and 6 bases from J, with 12 bases between. Looked up from germline, CDR1 is MNHNY and CDR2 is SVGAGI (reference sequence). The CDR3 runs to 13 residues. The CDR3 spells CASSAGGIQPQHF. The CDR3 nucleotides read TGTGCCAGCAGCGCCGGAGGGATTCAGCCCCAGCATTTT.

The chain links TRBV27 to TRBJ1-5; D is undetermined. Germline CDR1 MNHEY, CDR2 SMNVEV (reference sequence). Trimming removed 5 bases from V and 1 base from J, with 9 bases in between. The length of the CDR3 is 14 residues. The CDR3 loop reads CASSPERSNQPQHF. CDR3 coding DNA: TGTGCCAGCAGTCCCGAGAGAAGCAATCAGCCCCAGCATTTT.

This chain joins TRBV19 and TRBJ1-2; D is perhaps TRBD1 (6 bases). CDR3 length: 14 residues. The ends were cut back, 3 bases at V and 6 bases at J, with 14 bases in the middle. CDR1 is LNHDA, CDR2 SQIVND, per germline (reference sequence). CDR3 nucleotides: TGTGCCAGTAGTATCCCCGGACAGAGGGATGGCTACACCTTC. It encodes CASSIPGQRDGYTF. The full variable domain, rest sourced from reference TRBV19 and TRBJ1-2, is DGGITQSPKYLFRKEGQNVTLSCEQNLNHDAMYWYRQDPGQGLRLIYYSQIVNDFQKGDIAEGYSVSREKKESFPLTVTSAQKNPTAFYLCASSIPGQRDGYTFGSGTRLTVV.

This chain links TRBV6-1 with TRBJ1-1; 10 nucleotides align to TRBD1. The CDR3 covers 15 residues. Germline V gene lookup returns CDR1 MNHNS and CDR2 SASEGT. V lost 6 bases and J lost 4; bases outside the gene matches: 8. CDR3 sequence: CASRTGTGVVTEAFF. The CDR3 region has the DNA TGTGCCAGCAGAACCGGGACAGGGGTTGTCACTGAAGCTTTCTTT.

The V gene is TRBV7-6, the J gene TRBJ2-5, with 9 bases matching TRBD1. Germline CDR1 reads SGHVS; CDR2 reads FNYEAQ. The CDR3 spans 15 residues. Trimming took 5 bases from V and 2 from J; bases not matched to a gene: 6. The CDR3 DNA is TGTGCCAGCAGCCGCGGACAGGGGCGACAAGAGACCCAGTACTTC. Its translation: CASSRGQGRQETQYF.

The chain links TRBV2 to TRBJ1-4; D is perhaps TRBD1 (6 bases). Trimming pared 4 bases from V and 7 bases from J, leaving 22 bases between. The CDR3 is 17 residues long. Germline V gene data show CDR1 as SNHLY and CDR2 as FYNNEI. CDR3: CASSVLGGRDTVEKLFF. The CDR3 nucleotides read TGTGCCAGCAGTGTATTGGGGGGCCGTGATACCGTTGAAAAACTGTTTTTT.

This clone was counted between two and nine times. The chain combines TRBV19 with TRBJ1-6, with 8 bases lining up with TRBD1. The junction had 5 bases not matched to a gene; V was cut back by 7 bases and J by 9 bases. Germline V lookup: CDR1 LNHDA, CDR2 SQIVND (reference sequence). The CDR3 is made up of 13 amino acids. CDR3 in DNA: TGTGCCAGTAATGGACAGGGCGTTTCACCCCTCCACTTT. This gives the protein CASNGQGVSPLHF.

This clone was detected a few times. J is TRBJ1-1 and V is TRBV5-1; tentative D call: TRBD1 (6 bases). CDR1 and CDR2 from the germline V gene are SGHRS and YFSETQ. This CDR3 is built from 14 residues. The V end was cut by 2 bases, the J end by 2 bases, with 10 bases between. DNA of the CDR3: TGCGCCAGCAGCTTACAGGGTGTAAACACTGAAGCTTTCTTT. Residues: CASSLQGVNTEAFF.

This chain connects TRBV2 to TRBJ2-5, with 9 bases lining up with TRBD2. Looked up from germline, CDR1 is SNHLY and CDR2 is FYNNEI. The CDR3 is 15 amino acids. Unmatched junction bases numbered 8, after V lost 4 bases and J lost 5 bases. This CDR3 reads CASSGLGLAYETQYF. The CDR3 bases are TGTGCCAGCAGTGGGTTGGGACTAGCATACGAGACCCAGTACTTC.

CDR3 loop: CASRVQGLFTEAFF. For the CDR3, the DNA is TGTGCCAGCAGGGTACAGGGACTATTTACTGAAGCTTTCTTT. The J gene is TRBJ1-1, the V gene TRBV2; TRBD1 is a possible D gene (6 bases). Trimming cost V 6 bases and J 5 bases, with 16 bases left between them. Per germline, CDR1 SNHLY and CDR2 FYNNEI. This CDR3 region has 14 residues.

This sequence joins TRBV2 and TRBJ1-1; 7 bases are shared with TRBD1. Trimming removed 6 bases from V and 5 bases from J; junction bases left unmatched: 9. This CDR3 is built from 14 residues. Per the germline V gene, CDR1 is SNHLY and CDR2 is FYNNEI. The CDR3 nucleotides read TGTGCCAGCAGAAAACAGGGGACGGGAACTGAAGCTTTCTTT. It codes for CASRKQGTGTEAFF.

This chain uses TRBV2 with TRBJ1-2, with TRBD1 as a possible D gene (5 bases). CDR1 is SNHLY, CDR2 FYNNEI, per germline. With 5 bases removed from V and 7 bases from J, the gap between germline ends came to 11 bases. This CDR3 is 12 amino acids long. The CDR3 nucleotides read TGTGCCAGCAGTTCCCAGGGATCTGGCTACACCTTC. The encoded protein is CASSSQGSGYTF.

This clone was detected only once. The J gene is TRBJ2-3, the V gene TRBV11-2, with D maybe TRBD2 (6 bases). The CDR3 is 15 amino acids. Per the germline V gene, CDR1 is SGHAT and CDR2 is FQNNGV. The V gene lost 5 bases and the J gene lost 3 bases, with 15 bases spanning the gap. CDR3 DNA: TGTGCCAGCAGCACAGCTCAGGGACTGACAGATACGCAGTATTTT. Protein: CASSTAQGLTDTQYF.

This clone was seen only a few times. CDR3: CASSGQHNQPQHF. DNA of the CDR3: TGTGCCAGCAGTGGACAGCACAATCAGCCCCAGCATTTT. This chain uses TRBV6-5 with TRBJ1-5, with D possibly matching TRBD1 (6 bases). V lost 5 bases and J 3 bases, leaving 8 bases between the germline ends. The CDR3 is 13 amino acids. Per the germline V gene, CDR1 is MNHEY and CDR2 is SVGAGI.

The chain has TRBV7-2 and TRBJ1-3; D may be TRBD1 (5 bases). V was shortened by 5 bases and J by 2 bases, with 13 bases between the two germline ends. Germline V gene sequence: CDR1 SGHTA, CDR2 FQGNSA. The CDR3 sequence is 15 residues long. Here the CDR3 DNA reads TGTGCCAGCAGCCTCCGAGGGACGCCTGGAAACACCATATATTTT. It specifies CASSLRGTPGNTIYF.

J is TRBJ2-7 and V is TRBV5-1; perhaps TRBD2 as D (5 bases). From germline, CDR1 is SGHRS and CDR2 YFSETQ. Trimming shortened V by 4 bases and J by 4 bases, and 12 bases separated the two germline ends. The CDR3 is 13 amino acids. CDR3 in DNA: TGCGCCAGCAGCCCGACACTAGATTACGAGCAGTACTTC. Amino acids: CASSPTLDYEQYF.

In this sample, this clone turned up once. The junction does not match germline at one end; this may be a read error. The sample holds other DNA sequences that translate to the same CDR3. The chain joins TRBV5-1 to TRBJ2-5, with D unresolved. Germline values: CDR1 SGHRS, CDR2 YFSETQ. The CDR3 is 13 residues long. CDR3 residues: CASSLATTETQYF. In DNA form, the CDR3 reads TGCGCCAGTAGCTTGGCCACAACCGAGACCCAGTACTTC.

This CDR3 is CASSRPGTEKNIQYF. The CDR3 DNA reads as TGCGCCAGCAGTCGACCAGGGACGGAAAAAAACATTCAGTACTTC. This sequence joins TRBV5-1 and TRBJ2-4; D tentatively fits TRBD1 or TRBD2 (5 bases each). Germline V gene sequence: CDR1 SGHRS, CDR2 YFSETQ. The CDR3 runs 15 residues. Trimming removed 5 bases at V and 4 bases at J, with 16 bases between.

The chain employs TRBV7-6 and TRBJ2-7; possible D gene TRBD2, 5 bases. CDR3 length: 14 residues. Deletions cut 8 bases from V and 3 bases from J, with 17 bases between. Germline CDR1 and CDR2: SGHVS and FNYEAQ. The CDR3 is CASSASGVYYEQYF. CDR3 in DNA: TGTGCCAGCTCGGCTTCCGGGGTGTACTACGAGCAGTACTTC.

This clone has a handful of counts. This rearrangement joins TRBV15 to TRBJ2-1; 8 bases match TRBD2. Germline V gene data show CDR1 as LNHNV and CDR2 as YYDKDF (reference sequence). The CDR3 totals 12 residues. J gave up 7 bases and V 8 bases, and 4 bases lay outside the gene matches. Here the CDR3 reads CATAPGGNEQFF. Here the CDR3 DNA reads TGTGCCACCGCGCCGGGGGGGAATGAGCAGTTCTTC.

The chain couples TRBV6-5 to TRBJ1-5, with 7 bases identical to TRBD1. The CDR3 length is 13 residues. V shed 7 bases, J shed 7 bases, and the junction held 7 bases outside the gene matches. Germline-derived CDR1 and CDR2 are MNHEY and SVGAGI. CDR3 nucleotides: TGTGCCAGCACCCCGACAGGGAACCAGCCCCAGCATTTT. Its protein product is CASTPTGNQPQHF.

J is TRBJ1-2 and V is TRBV4-1; a weak D match, TRBD1 (6 bases). V was pared by 1 base and J by 0 bases, with 9 bases between. The germline gives CDR1 MGHRA, CDR2 YSYEKL. CDR3 length: 15 residues. CDR3 region: CASSQVGQSNYGYTF. CDR3 nucleotides: TGCGCCAGCAGCCAAGTGGGACAATCTAACTATGGCTACACCTTC.

CDR3 amino acids: CASSQNRDTFSSGANVLTF. Written as DNA, the CDR3 is TGCGCCAGCAGCCAAAACCGGGATACTTTTAGCTCTGGGGCCAACGTCCTGACTTTC. The gene calls are TRBV4-3 and TRBJ2-6; maybe TRBD2 (5 bases). CDR3 length equals 19 residues. V gave up 2 bases and J gave up 0 bases, with 17 bases separating them. Germline V CDR1 and CDR2: LGHNA, YSLEER.